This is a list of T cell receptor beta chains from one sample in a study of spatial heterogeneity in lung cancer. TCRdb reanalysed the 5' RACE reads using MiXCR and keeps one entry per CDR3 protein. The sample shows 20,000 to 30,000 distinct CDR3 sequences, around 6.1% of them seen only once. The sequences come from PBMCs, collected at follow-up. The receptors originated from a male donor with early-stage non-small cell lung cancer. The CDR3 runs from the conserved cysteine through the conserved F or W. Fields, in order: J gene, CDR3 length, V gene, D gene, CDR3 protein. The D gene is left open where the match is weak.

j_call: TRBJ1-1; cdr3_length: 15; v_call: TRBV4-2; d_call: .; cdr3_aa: CASSQASGQGTEAFF
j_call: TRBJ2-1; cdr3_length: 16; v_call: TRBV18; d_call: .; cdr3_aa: CASSEQETGRHNEQFF
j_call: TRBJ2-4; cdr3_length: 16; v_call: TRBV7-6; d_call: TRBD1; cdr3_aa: CASSLGQDITEYIQYF
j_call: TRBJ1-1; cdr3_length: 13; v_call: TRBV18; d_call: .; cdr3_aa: CASSLLEGTEAFF
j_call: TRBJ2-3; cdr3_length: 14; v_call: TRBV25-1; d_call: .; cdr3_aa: CASSSAPIDRTQYF
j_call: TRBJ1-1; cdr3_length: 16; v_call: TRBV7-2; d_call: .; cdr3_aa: CASSPLVGQGITEAFF
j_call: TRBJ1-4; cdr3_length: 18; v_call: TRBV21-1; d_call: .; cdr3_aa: CASSTNIRVFRTYEKLFF
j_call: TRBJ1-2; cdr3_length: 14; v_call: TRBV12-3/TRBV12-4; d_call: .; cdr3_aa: CASSPRRTSDGYTF
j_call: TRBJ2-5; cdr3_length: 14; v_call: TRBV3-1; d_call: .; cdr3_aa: CASSHATGQETQYF
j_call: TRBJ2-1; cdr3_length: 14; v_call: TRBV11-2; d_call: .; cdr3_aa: CASSLLEDVHEQFF
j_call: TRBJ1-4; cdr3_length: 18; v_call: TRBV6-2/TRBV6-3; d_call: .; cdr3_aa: CASSYQPRMSNLNEKLFF
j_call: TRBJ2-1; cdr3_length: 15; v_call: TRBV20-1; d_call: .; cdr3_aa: CSARDTGGAGDEQFF
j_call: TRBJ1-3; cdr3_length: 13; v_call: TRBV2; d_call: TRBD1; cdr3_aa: CASPTGAGNTIYF
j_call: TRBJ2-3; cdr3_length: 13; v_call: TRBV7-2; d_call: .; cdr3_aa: CASTTQKTDTQYF
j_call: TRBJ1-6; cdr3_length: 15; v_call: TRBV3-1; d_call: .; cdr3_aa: CASSQGDRNNSPLHF
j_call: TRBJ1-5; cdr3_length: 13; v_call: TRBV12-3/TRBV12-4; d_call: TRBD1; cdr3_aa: CASSEQGADPQHF
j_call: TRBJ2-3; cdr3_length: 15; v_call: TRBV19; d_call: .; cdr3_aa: CASSTQADRPDTQYF
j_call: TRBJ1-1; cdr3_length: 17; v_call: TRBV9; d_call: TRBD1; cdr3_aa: CASSVAGTGGSDTEAFF
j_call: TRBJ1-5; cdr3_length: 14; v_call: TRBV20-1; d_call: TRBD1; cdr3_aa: CSAREGTDPRPQHF
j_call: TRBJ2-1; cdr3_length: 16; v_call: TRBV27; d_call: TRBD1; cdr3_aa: CASSVRGTGGSNEQFF
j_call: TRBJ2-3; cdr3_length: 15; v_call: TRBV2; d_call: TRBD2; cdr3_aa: CASMALAGVSDTQYF
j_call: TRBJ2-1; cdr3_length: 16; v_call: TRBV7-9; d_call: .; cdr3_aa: CASSFLGKSSYNEQFF
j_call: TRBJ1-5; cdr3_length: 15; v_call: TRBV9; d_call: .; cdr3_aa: CASSAYQGINQPQHF
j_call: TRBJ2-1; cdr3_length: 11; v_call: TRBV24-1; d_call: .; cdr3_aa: CAPRIRAEQFF
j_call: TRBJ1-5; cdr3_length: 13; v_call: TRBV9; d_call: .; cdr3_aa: CASSVGPIQPQHF
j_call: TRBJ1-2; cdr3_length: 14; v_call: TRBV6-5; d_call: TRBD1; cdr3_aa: CASRPSGQRDGYTF
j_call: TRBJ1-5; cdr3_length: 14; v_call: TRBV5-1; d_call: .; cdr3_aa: CASSAGDGNQPQHF
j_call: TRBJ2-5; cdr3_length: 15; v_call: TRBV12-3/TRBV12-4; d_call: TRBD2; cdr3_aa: CASSLVPSGGETQYF
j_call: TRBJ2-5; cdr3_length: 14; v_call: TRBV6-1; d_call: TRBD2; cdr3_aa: CASTLAGVRETQYF
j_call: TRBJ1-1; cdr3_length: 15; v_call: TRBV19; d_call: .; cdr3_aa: CASSIPATGNTEAFF
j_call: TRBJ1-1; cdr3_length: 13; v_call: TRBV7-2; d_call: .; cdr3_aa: CASSFAFNTEAFF
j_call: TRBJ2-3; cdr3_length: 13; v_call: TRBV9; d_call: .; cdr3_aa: CASSRGLTDTQYF
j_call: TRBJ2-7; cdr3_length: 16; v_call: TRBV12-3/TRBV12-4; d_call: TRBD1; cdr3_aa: CASSGPGTGDPYEQYF
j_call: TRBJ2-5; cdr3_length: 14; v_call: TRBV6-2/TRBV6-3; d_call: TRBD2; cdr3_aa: CASSPGLAEETQYF
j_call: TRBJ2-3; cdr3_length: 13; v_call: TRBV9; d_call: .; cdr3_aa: CASSAPPTDTQYF
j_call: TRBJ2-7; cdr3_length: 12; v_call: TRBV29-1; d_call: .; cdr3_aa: CSVEDSGTVQYF
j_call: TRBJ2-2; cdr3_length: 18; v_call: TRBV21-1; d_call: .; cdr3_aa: CASSKWYGTGLFTGELFF
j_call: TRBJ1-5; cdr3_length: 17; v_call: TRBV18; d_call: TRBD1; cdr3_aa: CASSLFEPGQTYQPQHF
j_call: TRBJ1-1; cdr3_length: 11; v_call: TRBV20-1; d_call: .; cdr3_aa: CSAPDSSEAFF
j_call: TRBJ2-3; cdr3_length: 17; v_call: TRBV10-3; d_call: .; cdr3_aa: CAISESVVSRRTDTQYF
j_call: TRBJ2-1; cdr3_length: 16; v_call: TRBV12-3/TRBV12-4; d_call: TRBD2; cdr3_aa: CASSLASGVSYNEQFF
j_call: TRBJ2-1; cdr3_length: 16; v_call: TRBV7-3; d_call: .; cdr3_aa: CASSARAGGVHNEQFF
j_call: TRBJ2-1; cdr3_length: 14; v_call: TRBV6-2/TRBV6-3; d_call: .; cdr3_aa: CASSYSLAGVEQFF
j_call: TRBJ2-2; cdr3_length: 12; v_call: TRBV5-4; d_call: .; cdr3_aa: CASSLDRGELFF